This T cell receptor beta chain was sequenced for a study of blood T cell repertoires in COVID-19. In the study overall: Donors in the United States, Italy and Spain gave samples during acute or convalescent COVID-19.

The germline gives CDR1 MNHEY, CDR2 SMNVEV (reference sequence). The junction had 5 bases not matched to a gene; V was cut back by 3 bases and J by 3 bases. The CDR3 totals 14 residues. Original data processing: Reference gene primer amplification gave nucleated cell count estimates. TCRdb's table, derived via immunoSEQ multiplex PCR, lists solely in-frame clones and lacks some. That table is the source of V, J and clone size, and D and trimming were worked out from the DNA. The sample records 200,000 to 250,000 clones, about 79% being singletons. The chain has TRBV27 and TRBJ2-7; 7 positions match TRBD1. The origin of this receptor is a human donor in a cohort sampled during active COVID-19. Source material: peripheral blood. This CDR3 reads CASSLTGSRYEQYF. The CDR3 DNA is TGTGCCAGCAGTTTGACAGGGAGTCGCTACGAGCAGTACTTC.